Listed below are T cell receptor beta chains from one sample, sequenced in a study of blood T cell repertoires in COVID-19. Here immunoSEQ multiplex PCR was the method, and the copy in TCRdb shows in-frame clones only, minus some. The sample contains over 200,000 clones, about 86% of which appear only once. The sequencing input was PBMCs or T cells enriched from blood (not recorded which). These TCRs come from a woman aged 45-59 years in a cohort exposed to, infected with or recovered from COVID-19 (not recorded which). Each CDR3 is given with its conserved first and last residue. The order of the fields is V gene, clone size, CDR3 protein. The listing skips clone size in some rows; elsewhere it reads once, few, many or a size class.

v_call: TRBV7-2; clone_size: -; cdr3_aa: CASSLQGAGRGIYEQFF
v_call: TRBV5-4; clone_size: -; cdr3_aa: CASSPRQGNYGYTF
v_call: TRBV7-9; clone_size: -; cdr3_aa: CASSKGMGGRNQPQHF
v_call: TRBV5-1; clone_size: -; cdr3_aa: CASSLEVGPPLHF
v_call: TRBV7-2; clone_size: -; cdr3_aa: CASSQEAYNSPLHF
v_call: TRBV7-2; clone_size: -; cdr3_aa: CASSSQGHVFQPQHF
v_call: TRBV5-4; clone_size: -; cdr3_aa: CASSPGLAGPRNQETQYF
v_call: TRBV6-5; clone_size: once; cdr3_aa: CASSSLAGTYNEQFF
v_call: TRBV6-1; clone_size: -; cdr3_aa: CASSEVPGLTF
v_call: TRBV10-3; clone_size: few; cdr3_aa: CAISESVAAGNTIYF
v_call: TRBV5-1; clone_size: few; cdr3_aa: CASSLEGTGNSPLHF
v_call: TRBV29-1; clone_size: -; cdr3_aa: CSARQGADTEAFF
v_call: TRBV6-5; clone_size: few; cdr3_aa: CASRALLTDIYGYTF
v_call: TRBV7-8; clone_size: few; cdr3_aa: CASSFAGQANQPQHF
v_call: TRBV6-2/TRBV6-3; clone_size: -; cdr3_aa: CASSYGMWGAGNQPQHF
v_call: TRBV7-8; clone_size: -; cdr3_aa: CASSPGRTTGGYQPQHF